Shown below are 25 T cell receptor beta chains from a single sample sequenced in a study of cytomegalovirus exposure and HLA in healthy donors. PCR involved 60 Vbeta and 13 Jbeta primers. Assay used: immunoSEQ multiplex PCR; TCRdb lists only in-frame clones, some missing. The data contain some 150,000 clones, around 80% of them singletons. Sequencing was carried out using PBMCs. The receptors come from a woman in her late teens or twenties in good health and CMV-seronegative.

This clone was picked up a small number of times. The chain carries TRBV15 and TRBJ2-1; 9 bases map to TRBD1. CDR1 and CDR2 (germline): LNHNV, YYDKDF (reference sequence). The CDR3 loop spans 17 amino acids. J was trimmed by 12 bases and V by 0 bases; bases with no gene match: 15. The CDR3 bases are TGTGCCACCAGCAGAGATGGGGTCGGGACAGGGCGATTGGGGCAGTTCTTC. It translates to CATSRDGVGTGRLGQFF.

V is TRBV7-2 and J is TRBJ1-1; tentative D call: TRBD1 (5 bases). This CDR3 spans 13 amino acids. The germline CDR1 and CDR2 sequences are SGHTA and FQGNSA. Trimming pared 5 bases from V and 1 base from J, leaving 8 bases between. Written as DNA, the CDR3 is TGTGCCAGCAGCGTTACAGGGAACACTGAAGCTTTCTTT. This gives the protein CASSVTGNTEAFF.

The chain combines TRBV19 with TRBJ1-4; D is uncertain. This CDR3 contains 15 residues. Germline-derived CDR1 and CDR2 are LNHDA and SQIVND (reference sequence). V lost 2 bases and J lost 0, with 7 bases in between. The CDR3 here is CASSIPRSTNEKLFF. In DNA form, the CDR3 reads TGTGCCAGTAGTATACCCAGATCAACTAATGAAAAACTGTTTTTT.

This clone was observed a handful of times. The chain combines TRBV30 with TRBJ1-5, with 9 bases aligning to TRBD1. The V gene's germline CDR1 is GTSNPN and CDR2 SVGIG (reference sequence). This CDR3 has 13 residues. V lost 0 bases and J lost 6; bases outside the gene matches: 0. The CDR3 coding sequence is TGTGCCTGGAGTGTACAGGGGGCTCAGCCCCAGCATTTT. Its protein is CAWSVQGAQPQHF.

This chain connects TRBV18 to TRBJ2-5; D not resolved. The CDR3 is 14 amino acids. Germline CDR1 reads KGHSH; CDR2 reads LQKENI. The germline V and J ends were trimmed by 4 bases and 2 bases, with 11 bases remaining between them. The DNA of the CDR3 is TGTGCCAGCTCACTGTCCGGGTCACAAGAGACCCAGTACTTC. It encodes CASSLSGSQETQYF.

The chain links TRBV6-1 to TRBJ2-1; 7 bases match TRBD1. The CDR3 is 15 amino acids. In germline, CDR1 is MNHNS, CDR2 SASEGT. The ends lost 5 bases at V and 6 bases at J; junction bases unmatched: 10. The CDR3 region has the DNA TGTGCCAGCAGTCCGAGACAGGGAACCACCAATGAGCAGTTCTTC. Its translation is CASSPRQGTTNEQFF.

This chain connects TRBV2 to TRBJ2-1; 9 nucleotides line up with TRBD2. Germline CDR1 SNHLY, CDR2 FYNNEI. This CDR3 has 15 residues. With V trimmed by 6 bases and J by 2 bases, 5 bases remained unmatched. Here the CDR3 reads CASRLAGPAYNEQFF. The DNA of the CDR3 is TGTGCCAGCAGGCTAGCGGGGCCGGCCTACAATGAGCAGTTCTTC.

The J gene is TRBJ2-3, the V gene TRBV10-3; the match to TRBD1 covers 7 bases. The CDR3 is 13 amino acids. The V segment lost 10 bases and the J segment 0 bases; nucleotides outside the gene matches: 4. Germline CDR1 reads ENHRY; CDR2 reads SYGVKD. In DNA form, the CDR3 reads TGTGCCACTACAGGGGCAAGCACAGATACGCAGTATTTT. This codes for CATTGASTDTQYF.

This sequence joins TRBV4-1 and TRBJ2-1, with a tentative D call TRBD1 (5 bases). This CDR3 spans 17 amino acids. Trimming removed 1 base at V and 0 bases at J, with 13 bases between. Germline V gives CDR1 MGHRA, CDR2 YSYEKL. DNA of the CDR3: TGCGCCAGCAGCCAAGTTTTGGGGCTATACTCCTACAATGAGCAGTTCTTC. Translated: CASSQVLGLYSYNEQFF.

This clone was counted once. V gene TRBV7-9 combines with J gene TRBJ1-1, with D hard to call. V was clipped by 1 base and J by 2 bases, with 8 bases between them. CDR1 is SEHNR and CDR2 is FQNEAQ in the germline V gene (reference sequence). The CDR3 contains 14 residues. CDR3 sequence: CASSLGRVNTEAFF. CDR3 DNA: TGTGCCAGCAGCTTAGGTCGGGTAAACACTGAAGCTTTCTTT.

This sequence joins TRBV5-6 and TRBJ1-1; D not certain. The CDR3 length is 12 residues. V lost 2 bases and J 0 bases, leaving 2 bases between the germline ends. Germline CDR1 and CDR2: SGHDT and YYEEEE. CDR3 nucleotides: TGTGCCAGCAGCTTCATGAACACTGAAGCTTTCTTT. This translates into CASSFMNTEAFF.

The genes are TRBV5-4 and TRBJ1-2; tentative D call: TRBD1 (6 bases). Germline assignment: CDR1 SGHNT and CDR2 YYREEE (reference sequence). The CDR3 is made up of 17 amino acids. V was cut by 0 bases and J by 0 bases, with 15 bases left in between. The CDR3 loop reads CASSLGQAHPTNYGYTF. In DNA, the CDR3 is TGTGCCAGCAGCTTGGGACAGGCACATCCAACTAACTATGGCTACACCTTC.

CDR3 amino acids: CASSEFVRTENYGYTF. The CDR3 DNA reads TGTGCCAGCAGTGAATTCGTCCGGACAGAAAACTATGGCTACACCTTC. This sequence joins TRBV6-1 and TRBJ1-2, with TRBD1 as a possible D gene (6 bases). The germline CDR1 and CDR2 sequences are MNHNS and SASEGT. The CDR3 is 16 amino acids. The ends were cut back, 2 bases at V and 2 bases at J, with 15 bases in the middle.

The J gene is TRBJ1-1, the V gene TRBV7-2; D unresolved. V shed 5 bases and J shed 2 bases, with 9 bases lying between them. The CDR3 has 13 amino acids. The germline CDR1 and CDR2 sequences are SGHTA and FQGNSA. CDR3 nucleotide sequence: TGTGCCAGCAGCAGAGGGCTCAACACTGAAGCTTTCTTT. This translates into CASSRGLNTEAFF.

V gene TRBV4-2 combines with J gene TRBJ2-5; 9 bases are shared with TRBD1. Unmatched junction bases numbered 5, after V lost 0 bases and J lost 3 bases. CDR3 length: 16 amino acids. CDR1 is LGHNA, CDR2 YNFKEQ, per germline. CDR3 coding DNA: TGTGCCAGCAGCCAAGAAGTGACAGGGGGGAAAGAGACCCAGTACTTC. Translation gives CASSQEVTGGKETQYF.

This clone was picked up a small number of times. CDR3 DNA sequence: TGTGCCAGCAGAACTTACAGGGGGCGCGTCAACGAGCAGTACTTC. Protein product: CASRTYRGRVNEQYF. The chain is built from TRBV2 and TRBJ2-7; TRBD1 matches 9 bases. The germline V gene encodes CDR1 SNHLY and CDR2 FYNNEI. V dropped 6 bases and J dropped 5; count of bases not matched to a gene: 11. This CDR3 region has 15 residues.

CDR3 loop: CASSFGTVYGYTF. In nucleotides, the CDR3 is TGTGCCAGCAGCTTTGGGACAGTCTATGGCTACACCTTC. V is TRBV13 and J is TRBJ1-2, with 7 bases that match TRBD1. The junction had 2 bases not matched to a gene; V was cut back by 3 bases and J by 4 bases. The CDR3 extends over 13 amino acids. Germline loops: CDR1 PRHDT, CDR2 FYEKMQ (reference sequence).

As to this clone: In the same sample, other DNA sequences code for this CDR3. The rearrangement uses TRBV5-1 and TRBJ2-3, with 7 bases fitting TRBD2. In germline, CDR1 is SGHRS, CDR2 YFSETQ. Losses at the gene ends were 0 bases for V and 3 bases for J; bases not matched to a gene: 1. The CDR3 extends over 14 amino acids. The CDR3: CASSLGGGTDTQYF. The CDR3 nucleotides read TGCGCCAGCAGCTTGGGCGGGGGAACAGATACGCAGTATTTT.

V gene TRBV7-9 combines with J gene TRBJ1-1; D unclear. There are 16 residues in the CDR3. V gave up 5 bases and J gave up 5 bases, with 21 bases separating them. Looked up from germline, CDR1 is SEHNR and CDR2 is FQNEAQ (reference sequence). CDR3 DNA sequence: TGTGCCAGCAGCCTCATCCCCACTGAAAAGAGAACTGAAGCTTTCTTT. The encoded protein is CASSLIPTEKRTEAFF.

CDR3 residues: CASSSAGLARTYEQYF. The CDR3 nucleotides read TGTGCCAGCAGCTCCGCAGGACTAGCCCGGACCTACGAGCAGTACTTC. The chain has TRBV11-3 and TRBJ2-7, with TRBD2 identical over 8 bases. The CDR3 spans 16 residues. The germline CDR1 and CDR2 sequences are SGHNT and YENEEA. V dropped 4 bases and J dropped 2; count of bases not matched to a gene: 10.

The genes are TRBV15 and TRBJ1-2; TRBD1 is a possible D gene (6 bases). V was pared by 0 bases and J by 6 bases, with 20 bases between. Germline values: CDR1 LNHNV, CDR2 YYDKDF (reference sequence). The CDR3 is made up of 17 amino acids. CDR3 in amino acids: CATSRDRTGIRVNGYTF. The CDR3 region has the DNA TGTGCCACCAGCAGAGATAGAACAGGGATAAGAGTAAATGGCTACACCTTC.

The chain has TRBV28 and TRBJ2-2, with D unclear. Germline values: CDR1 MDHEN, CDR2 SYDVKM. The CDR3 sequence is 12 residues long. Trimming removed 6 bases from V and 6 bases from J, with 8 bases in between. CDR3 loop: CASSSHPGELFF. The CDR3 coding sequence is TGTGCCAGCAGCTCACACCCCGGGGAGCTGTTTTTT.

This rearrangement joins TRBV7-2 to TRBJ2-5; no clear D. The CDR3 has 15 amino acids. The germline gives CDR1 SGHTA, CDR2 FQGNSA. Between the trimmed V and J ends, which lost 7 bases and 5 bases, there was a span of 20 bases. The CDR3 DNA follows: TGTGCCAGCACCTCACCGAGACAAGTGGGCGAGACCCAGTACTTC. Amino acids: CASTSPRQVGETQYF.

This chain connects TRBV6-5 to TRBJ1-5, with no clear D. The CDR3 consists of 12 residues. CDR1 is MNHEY, CDR2 SVGAGI, per germline. V was trimmed by 4 bases and J by 7 bases, leaving 8 bases between them. CDR3 protein: CASSSGSQPQHF. The CDR3 coding sequence is TGTGCCAGCAGTTCCGGGTCCCAGCCCCAGCATTTT.

Here the CDR3 DNA reads TGTGCCAGCAGAAACAGACAGGGCTACGAGCAGTACTTC. As protein: CASRNRQGYEQYF. This chain joins TRBV6-1 and TRBJ2-7; TRBD1 matches 7 bases. The CDR3 extends over 13 amino acids. Germline CDR1 reads MNHNS; CDR2 reads SASEGT. Trimming removed 6 bases from V and 3 bases from J; junction bases left unmatched: 5.